Below, 20 T cell receptor beta chains from the same sample are listed, as sequenced in a study of PD-1 blockade in classical Hodgkin lymphoma. Time point specified: cycle 4 day 1 (C4D1), after more than 5 weeks of nivolumab. Relapse was seen in all patients after autologous stem cell transplantation, and brentuximab vedotin exposure was variable. TCRdb's copy holds only in-frame clones and misses some; the assay was immunoSEQ multiplex PCR. The sample has tens of thousands of clones; approximately 87% are singletons. This specimen was peripheral blood mononuclear cells (PBMCs), taken before the fourth cycle of nivolumab. Receptor source: a human donor with classical Hodgkin lymphoma.

The CDR3 DNA reads TGTGCCAGCAGTCTTACTAGCGGCACCTACGAGCAGTACTTC. Its translation is CASSLTSGTYEQYF. V and J are TRBV7-2 and TRBJ2-7; 8 nucleotides match TRBD2. V lost 6 bases and J lost 2; bases outside the gene matches: 6. Per germline, CDR1 SGHTA and CDR2 FQGNSA. The CDR3 totals 14 residues. The variable domain in full, completed from reference TRBV7-2 and TRBJ2-7, reads GAGVSQSPSNKVTEKGKDVELRCDPISGHTALYWYRQSLGQGLEFLIYFQGNSAPDKSGLPSDRFSAERTGGSVSTLTIQRTQQEDSAVYLCASSLTSGTYEQYFGPGTRLTVT.

The J gene is TRBJ2-7, the V gene TRBV6-5, with 9 bases lining up with TRBD2. Germline V CDR1 and CDR2: MNHEY, SVGAGI. J gave up 6 bases and V 2 bases, and 8 bases lay outside the gene matches. The CDR3 runs to 15 residues. CDR3 DNA sequence: TGTGCCAGCAGTTACGGCGGGGGGGCCCCCTCCGAGCAGTACTTC. Its protein is CASSYGGGAPSEQYF.

This clone appeared a few times. This rearrangement joins TRBV19 to TRBJ2-5, with D perhaps being TRBD1 or TRBD2 (6 bases each). Germline CDR1 and CDR2: LNHDA and SQIVND (reference sequence). The V end was cut by 5 bases, the J end by 1 base, with 14 bases between. This CDR3 contains 15 residues. The CDR3 is CASSPGRGGQETQYF. The CDR3 DNA reads as TGTGCCAGTAGTCCCGGGAGAGGGGGCCAAGAGACCCAGTACTTC.

This chain's CDR3 is CASSDRLSTGELFF. The CDR3 bases are TGCGCCAGCAGCGACAGACTCAGCACCGGGGAGCTGTTTTTT. The chain links TRBV5-1 to TRBJ2-2; a weak D match, TRBD1 (5 bases). Germline CDR1 is SGHRS and CDR2 is YFSETQ. Trimming left V 4 bases short and J 4 bases short, with 11 bases between. The CDR3 spans 14 residues.

The rearrangement joins TRBV4-1 to TRBJ1-1, with 7 bases aligning to TRBD1. J was trimmed by 4 bases and V by 5 bases; bases with no gene match: 10. The CDR3 is 15 residues long. CDR1 and CDR2 from the germline V gene are MGHRA and YSYEKL. The CDR3 DNA reads TGCGCCAGCAGCAAACAGGGGTCGGTAGGCACTGAAGCTTTCTTT. The encoded protein is CASSKQGSVGTEAFF.

The genes are TRBV2 and TRBJ1-3; TRBD1 might be the D (5 bases). CDR1 and CDR2 (germline): SNHLY, FYNNEI. The CDR3 has 12 residues. V was trimmed by 6 bases and J by 3 bases, leaving 6 bases between them. CDR3 residues: CASRGRGNTIYF. DNA of the CDR3: TGTGCCAGCAGGGGGCGTGGAAACACCATATATTTT.

V and J are TRBV19 and TRBJ2-2; 7 bases match TRBD1. CDR1 and CDR2 (germline): LNHDA, SQIVND (reference sequence). The CDR3 contains 13 residues. Trimming cost V 5 bases and J 5 bases; bases outside gene matches: 2. The CDR3 sequence is CASSHRGTGELFF. The CDR3 DNA is TGTGCCAGTAGTCACAGGGGAACCGGGGAGCTGTTTTTT.

This chain joins TRBV4-1 and TRBJ2-5; 13 nucleotides align to TRBD2. In germline, CDR1 is MGHRA, CDR2 YSYEKL. J was trimmed by 5 bases and V by 4 bases; bases with no gene match: 10. The CDR3 extends over 17 amino acids. The CDR3 sequence is CASSPQLAGGLGETQYF. For the CDR3, the DNA is TGCGCCAGCAGCCCCCAACTAGCGGGGGGGCTTGGGGAGACCCAGTACTTC.

This clone has a single count. The chain uses TRBV20-1 and TRBJ2-1, with a weak D call TRBD2 (5 bases). The CDR3 is made up of 11 amino acids. V was shortened by 6 bases and J by 9 bases, with 12 bases between the two germline ends. Germline V gives CDR1 DFQATT, CDR2 SNEGSKA (reference sequence). The CDR3 here is CSAPRGGEQFF. The CDR3 bases are TGCAGTGCCCCTCGGGGTGGTGAGCAGTTCTTC.

V usage is TRBV6-1 and J usage is TRBJ2-2, with 8 bases aligning to TRBD1. The CDR3 is 14 residues long. The germline V gene encodes CDR1 MNHNS and CDR2 SASEGT. V trimming: 8 bases; J trimming: 4 bases; junction bases outside the gene matches: 6. The CDR3 coding sequence is TGTGCCAGCGAGGGACAGGCCTTCACCGGGGAGCTGTTTTTT. Its translation: CASEGQAFTGELFF.

The rearrangement uses TRBV19 and TRBJ2-1; 7 bases line up with TRBD2. CDR1 is LNHDA, CDR2 SQIVND, per germline (reference sequence). There are 15 residues in the CDR3. Trimming removed 7 bases from V and 2 bases from J; junction bases left unmatched: 8. In DNA, the CDR3 is TGTGCCAGTAACCATGGCGGGAGCACCTACAATGAGCAGTTCTTC. This gives the protein CASNHGGSTYNEQFF.

The chain carries TRBV7-8 and TRBJ2-6; 8 bases align to TRBD1. Losses at the gene ends were 1 base for V and 0 bases for J; bases not matched to a gene: 2. The CDR3 is 17 amino acids. CDR1 is SGHVS and CDR2 is FQNEAQ in the germline V gene. CDR3 coding DNA: TGTGCCAGCAGCTTAGGGACAGGGAGCTCTGGGGCCAACGTCCTGACTTTC. Its protein is CASSLGTGSSGANVLTF.

The chain combines TRBV5-8 with TRBJ1-1, with a weak D call TRBD1 (6 bases). The germline gives CDR1 SGHTS, CDR2 YDEGEE. The V and J ends lost 3 bases and 2 bases respectively, with 8 bases between them. This CDR3 has 13 amino acids. The CDR3 coding sequence is TGTGCCAGCAGCTGGACAGCTAACACTGAAGCTTTCTTT. Translation gives CASSWTANTEAFF.

The CDR3 reads CASSSTGPHQPQHF. The CDR3 region has the DNA TGTGCCAGCAGCTCGACAGGGCCCCATCAGCCCCAGCATTTT. This chain joins TRBV7-2 and TRBJ1-5; 7 bases are a match to TRBD1. This CDR3 has 14 amino acids. V lost 4 bases and J lost 5; bases outside the gene matches: 5. CDR1 is SGHTA and CDR2 is FQGNSA in the germline V gene.

The chain employs TRBV6-6 and TRBJ2-1, with D possibly being TRBD1 or TRBD2 (5 bases each). The CDR3 is 14 amino acids. V was clipped by 8 bases and J by 6 bases, with 17 bases between them. Germline CDR1 is MNHNY and CDR2 is SVGAGI (reference sequence). Here the CDR3 reads CASLETGARNEQFF. For the CDR3, the DNA is TGTGCCAGCCTCGAAACCGGGGCACGCAATGAGCAGTTCTTC.

The chain couples TRBV6-1 to TRBJ2-1, with TRBD1 identical over 10 bases. CDR1 and CDR2 from the germline V gene are MNHNS and SASEGT. With 7 bases clipped from V and 7 bases from J, the junction kept 10 bases outside the gene matches. The CDR3 is 15 residues long. CDR3 sequence (DNA): TGTGCCAGCATTTCACGGACAGGGGGAGTTAATGAGCAGTTCTTC. It specifies CASISRTGGVNEQFF.

The V gene is TRBV18, the J gene TRBJ2-3; a weak D match, TRBD2 (5 bases). V lost 5 bases and J lost 6, with 12 bases in between. CDR3 length: 13 residues. CDR1 is KGHSH, CDR2 LQKENI, per germline. This CDR3 reads CASSSSGGDTQYF. DNA for the CDR3: TGTGCCAGCTCATCAAGCGGTGGGGATACGCAGTATTTT.

The chain carries TRBV11-2 and TRBJ2-3, with 15 bases identical to TRBD2. This CDR3 has 19 residues. After removal of 5 bases from V and 3 bases from J, the junction contained 12 bases not matched to a gene. Germline lookup yields CDR1 SGHAT and CDR2 FQNNGV. CDR3 sequence reads: CASSETFTGTSGRTDTQYF. The CDR3 region has the DNA TGTGCCAGCAGCGAAACGTTTACCGGGACTAGCGGGAGGACAGATACGCAGTATTTT.

The V call is TRBV7-2, the J call TRBJ1-2; D remains ambiguous. The CDR3 loop spans 15 amino acids. The germline V gene has CDR1 SGHTA and CDR2 FQGNSA. The V gene lost 1 base and the J gene lost 4 bases, with 13 bases spanning the gap. This CDR3 reads CASSLVQIWGYGYTF. CDR3 DNA: TGTGCCAGCAGCTTAGTTCAAATCTGGGGCTATGGCTACACCTTC.

The V gene is TRBV10-3, the J gene TRBJ2-7; possibly TRBD1 for D (6 bases). There are 13 residues in the CDR3. The germline V gene encodes CDR1 ENHRY and CDR2 SYGVKD. Trimming removed 4 bases at V and 4 bases at J, with 11 bases between. CDR3 DNA sequence: TGTGCCATCAGTGGGGTACAGGGATACGAGCAGTACTTC. Translated: CAISGVQGYEQYF.